A single sample gave rise to the 29 T cell receptor beta chains below, sequenced in a study of cytomegalovirus exposure and HLA in healthy donors. The PCR used 60 Vbeta and 13 Jbeta primers. Data came from immunoSEQ multiplex PCR; TCRdb stores just in-frame clones and leaves some out. The sample records 100,000 to 150,000 clones, roughly 77% being singletons. What was sequenced was PBMCs. These TCRs come from a woman in her 40s in good health and CMV-seropositive.

This clone was observed a handful of times. The chain carries TRBV10-2 and TRBJ2-1, with 11 bases that match TRBD1. The CDR3 is 14 residues long. With 8 bases clipped from V and 5 bases from J, the junction kept 5 bases outside the gene matches. Germline assignment: CDR1 WSHSY and CDR2 SAAADI. The chain's CDR3 is CASWTGGVNNEQFF. CDR3 in DNA: TGCGCCAGCTGGACAGGGGGCGTCAACAATGAGCAGTTCTTC.

This clone showed up just a few times. The chain carries TRBV5-6 and TRBJ1-5, with TRBD1 identical over 10 bases. The CDR3 runs 16 residues. Looked up from germline, CDR1 is SGHDT and CDR2 is YYEEEE. V shed 4 bases, J shed 5 bases, and the junction held 9 bases outside the gene matches. The CDR3 protein is CASSNTDRGLDQPQHF. The CDR3, as DNA: TGTGCCAGCAGCAACACAGACAGGGGGCTTGATCAGCCCCAGCATTTT. The variable domain in full, with the rest retrieved from reference TRBV5-6 and TRBJ1-5, is DAGVTQSPTHLIKTRGQQVTLRCSPKSGHDTVSWYQQALGQGPQFIFQYYEEEERQRGNFPDRFSGHQFPNYSSELNVNALLLGDSALYLCASSNTDRGLDQPQHFGDGTRLSIL.

This chain connects TRBV19 to TRBJ1-3, with D possibly TRBD1 on 5 matching bases. The length of the CDR3 is 14 residues. The ends were cut back, 6 bases at V and 1 base at J, with 10 bases in the middle. Germline values: CDR1 LNHDA, CDR2 SQIVND (reference sequence). The CDR3 protein is CASSRDRSGNTIYF. CDR3 coding DNA: TGTGCCAGTAGCAGAGACAGATCTGGAAACACCATATATTTT.

As DNA, the CDR3 is TGTGCCAGCAGCTTGGACAGGGTGAACACTGAAGCTTTCTTT. It specifies CASSLDRVNTEAFF. This sequence joins TRBV7-3 and TRBJ1-1; 8 positions match TRBD1. The CDR3 totals 14 residues. Germline-derived CDR1 and CDR2 are SGHTA and FQGTGA. J was trimmed by 0 bases and V by 3 bases; bases with no gene match: 0.

DNA for the CDR3: TGTGCCAGCAGCCCCCCCAGCGGGATTTACAATGAGCAGTTCTTC. Its translation is CASSPPSGIYNEQFF. The chain combines TRBV7-2 with TRBJ2-1; 7 bases line up with TRBD2. The V segment lost 5 bases and the J segment 4 bases; nucleotides outside the gene matches: 8. In germline, CDR1 is SGHTA, CDR2 FQGNSA. The CDR3 is 15 residues long.

This sequence joins TRBV15 and TRBJ1-1, with 7 positions matching TRBD1. From germline, CDR1 is LNHNV and CDR2 YYDKDF (reference sequence). J gave up 7 bases and V 3 bases, and 11 bases lay outside the gene matches. CDR3 size: 15 residues. CDR3 region: CATSSAGTDNGEAFF. The CDR3 coding sequence is TGTGCCACCAGCAGCGCCGGGACAGACAACGGTGAAGCTTTCTTT.

This chain joins TRBV29-1 and TRBJ2-5; D remains unclear. The CDR3 is made up of 13 amino acids. From germline, CDR1 is SQVTM and CDR2 ANQGSEA. V was trimmed by 2 bases and J by 5 bases, leaving 12 bases between them. In DNA, the CDR3 is TGCAGCGTTGAAAAGGTCGGAGCGGAGACCCAGTACTTC. Translation gives CSVEKVGAETQYF.

The rearrangement links TRBV27 to TRBJ2-7; 8 nucleotides line up with TRBD1. CDR1 is MNHEY and CDR2 is SMNVEV in the germline V gene (reference sequence). The CDR3 is 15 residues long. V was pared by 4 bases and J by 4 bases, with 9 bases of the junction left unmatched. CDR3 sequence: CASSSQGAAEYEQYF. In DNA, the CDR3 is TGTGCCAGCAGTTCTCAGGGGGCAGCCGAATACGAGCAGTACTTC.

This clone was detected a few times. V usage is TRBV5-1 and J usage is TRBJ2-5; tentatively, D is TRBD2 (6 bases). The germline V gene encodes CDR1 SGHRS and CDR2 YFSETQ. V shed 0 bases and J shed 1 base, with 10 bases lying between them. CDR3 length equals 15 residues. The CDR3 region is CASSLVGGVQETQYF. The CDR3 coding sequence is TGCGCCAGCAGCTTGGTGGGCGGGGTCCAAGAGACCCAGTACTTC. The whole variable domain, filled in from reference TRBV5-1 and TRBJ2-5, reads KAGVTQTPRYLIKTRGQQVTLSCSPISGHRSVSWYQQTPGQGLQFLFEYFSETQRNKGNFPGRFSGRQFSNSRSEMNVSTLELGDSALYLCASSLVGGVQETQYFGPGTRLLVL.

The chain is built from TRBV11-2 and TRBJ1-2; D not certain. CDR3 length: 13 residues. CDR1 and CDR2 from the germline V gene are SGHAT and FQNNGV. V was trimmed by 4 bases and J by 6 bases, leaving 12 bases between them. CDR3 DNA: TGTGCCAGCAGCTCCGGAGGGTATGATGGCTACACCTTC. Amino acids: CASSSGGYDGYTF.

This chain connects TRBV30 to TRBJ2-1; 12 positions match TRBD2. The CDR3 is made up of 20 amino acids. Germline V gives CDR1 GTSNPN, CDR2 SVGIG (reference sequence). V lost 5 bases and J lost 1; bases outside the gene matches: 18. The CDR3 region has the DNA TGTGCCTGGGGCCGGTTTACCCTAGCGGGGGGGGACACTTCCTACAATGAGCAGTTCTTC. It encodes CAWGRFTLAGGDTSYNEQFF.

This chain uses TRBV27 with TRBJ1-1; D gene unclear. The CDR3 consists of 12 residues. With 4 bases removed from V and 8 bases from J, the gap between germline ends came to 11 bases. The V gene's germline CDR1 is MNHEY and CDR2 SMNVEV (reference sequence). DNA of the CDR3: TGTGCCAGCAGTTCCCCGGGGAGCGAAGCTTTCTTT. It translates to CASSSPGSEAFF.

The chain employs TRBV9 and TRBJ1-1; D unresolved. Germline loops: CDR1 SGDLS, CDR2 YYNGEE. The CDR3 has 14 residues. V was pared by 2 bases and J by 11 bases, with 19 bases between. The CDR3 spells CASSVQSTSGGAFF. The CDR3, as DNA: TGTGCCAGCAGCGTCCAGTCTACCTCGGGTGGGGCTTTCTTT. The full variable domain, rest sourced from reference TRBV9 and TRBJ1-1, is DSGVTQTPKHLITATGQRVTLRCSPRSGDLSVYWYQQSLDQGLQFLIQYYNGEERAKGNILERFSAQQFPDLHSELNLSSLELGDSALYFCASSVQSTSGGAFFGQGTRLTVV.

The chain joins TRBV5-4 to TRBJ1-2; TRBD1 agrees at 8 bases. This CDR3 is built from 14 residues. CDR1 and CDR2 from the germline V gene are SGHNT and YYREEE (reference sequence). The J segment lost 7 bases and the V segment lost 3 bases, leaving 8 bases of the junction unmatched. In DNA form, the CDR3 reads TGTGCCAGCAGCTGGGGGGCAGGGGGCTTTGGCTACACCTTC. It codes for CASSWGAGGFGYTF.

The chain recombines TRBV28 with TRBJ2-7, with 7 bases aligning to TRBD1. The CDR3 has 15 residues. V was pared by 5 bases and J by 8 bases, with 15 bases of the junction left unmatched. Germline assignment: CDR1 MDHEN and CDR2 SYDVKM. The CDR3 DNA reads as TGTGCCAGCAGTCCCCCTACCCCGACAGGGCAGAAGCAGTACTTC. Protein: CASSPPTPTGQKQYF.

The chain couples TRBV10-2 to TRBJ2-7; maybe TRBD2 (5 bases). V lost 6 bases, J lost 2 bases, and 8 bases lay in between. There are 12 residues in the CDR3. Germline loops: CDR1 WSHSY, CDR2 SAAADI. CDR3 in DNA: TGCGCCAGCAGGTCGAGGGCCTACGAGCAGTACTTC. Protein: CASRSRAYEQYF.

The chain recombines TRBV19 with TRBJ1-6; the D gene is possibly TRBD1 (5 bases). CDR1 is LNHDA and CDR2 is SQIVND in the germline V gene (reference sequence). V shed 6 bases and J shed 7 bases, with 10 bases lying between them. The CDR3 runs 13 residues. CDR3 DNA sequence: TGTGCCAGTAGGACAGCCCAAAATTCACCCCTCCACTTT. The encoded protein is CASRTAQNSPLHF.

This chain links TRBV9 with TRBJ1-5; D gene unclear. The CDR3 is 14 residues long. The germline gives CDR1 SGDLS, CDR2 YYNGEE. Trimming removed 4 bases from V and 2 bases from J, with 10 bases in between. The CDR3 is CASSPDQGNQPQHF. CDR3 nucleotide sequence: TGTGCCAGCAGCCCCGACCAGGGCAATCAGCCCCAGCATTTT.

This clone appeared a few times. The chain uses TRBV27 and TRBJ1-1; 7 nucleotides agree with TRBD1. This CDR3 has 15 residues. Germline V gives CDR1 MNHEY, CDR2 SMNVEV (reference sequence). V shed 1 base and J 7 bases; nucleotides not matched to a gene: 9. The CDR3 bases are TGTGCCAGCAGTTTATTTGGGACAGCGGCTTATGAAGCTTTCTTT. This sequence encodes CASSLFGTAAYEAFF.

The V call is TRBV6-1, the J call TRBJ1-2; 10 nucleotides match TRBD1. J gave up 0 bases and V 4 bases, and 5 bases lay outside the gene matches. The germline V gene encodes CDR1 MNHNS and CDR2 SASEGT. The CDR3 covers 16 residues. CDR3 nucleotide sequence: TGTGCCAGCAGTGGTCGGACAGGGGGATCTAACTATGGCTACACCTTC. Its protein is CASSGRTGGSNYGYTF.

As to this clone: At the DNA level, this CDR3 is encoded by other sequences in the same sample as well. V and J are TRBV5-4 and TRBJ2-7; D uncertain. The CDR3 has 12 amino acids. Trimming pared 4 bases from V and 3 bases from J, leaving 8 bases between. Per the germline V gene, CDR1 is SGHNT and CDR2 is YYREEE (reference sequence). The CDR3 DNA is TGTGCCAGCAGCCTAAATAGCTACGAGCAGTACTTC. This gives the protein CASSLNSYEQYF. Full variable domain (outside the CDR3, taken from reference TRBV5-4 and TRBJ2-7): ETGVTQSPTHLIKTRGQQVTLRCSSQSGHNTVSWYQQALGQGPQFIFQYYREEENGRGNFPPRFSGLQFPNYSSELNVNALELDDSALYLCASSLNSYEQYFGPGTRLTVT.

J is TRBJ2-5 and V is TRBV29-1; 12 nucleotides align to TRBD1. CDR1 SQVTM and CDR2 ANQGSEA come from the germline V gene. The CDR3 runs to 14 residues. The V and J ends lost 7 bases and 5 bases, in that order; junction bases with no gene match: 8. CDR3 protein: CSGAGTGGRETQYF. CDR3 coding DNA: TGCAGCGGGGCGGGGACAGGGGGCAGGGAGACCCAGTACTTC. Looking up the rest from reference TRBV29-1 and TRBJ2-5 gives the full variable domain: SAVISQKPSRDICQRGTSLTIQCQVDSQVTMMFWYRQQPGQSLTLIATANQGSEATYESGFVIDKFPISRPNLTFSTLTVSNMSPEDSSIYLCSGAGTGGRETQYFGPGTRLLVL.

The genes are TRBV11-2 and TRBJ2-7; TRBD2 might be the D (5 bases). This CDR3 has 13 residues. V was clipped by 5 bases and J by 3 bases, with 11 bases between them. From germline, CDR1 is SGHAT and CDR2 FQNNGV. CDR3: CASSESAGYEQYF. CDR3 DNA: TGTGCCAGCAGCGAGAGCGCGGGCTACGAGCAGTACTTC.

This chain connects TRBV5-6 to TRBJ1-1; perhaps TRBD1 as D (6 bases). The CDR3 totals 13 residues. In germline, CDR1 is SGHDT, CDR2 YYEEEE. Trimming left V 6 bases short and J 4 bases short, with 13 bases between. The CDR3 DNA sequence: TGTGCCAGCATCGTGATAGGGGGCACTGAAGCTTTCTTT. It yields the protein CASIVIGGTEAFF.

J is TRBJ2-5 and V is TRBV7-2, with D possibly TRBD1 on 6 matching bases. Per the germline V gene, CDR1 is SGHTA and CDR2 is FQGNSA. Trimming shortened V by 4 bases and J by 5 bases, and 17 bases separated the two germline ends. The CDR3 totals 15 residues. For the CDR3, the DNA is TGTGCCAGCAGCTCCCCCAGGGGTTCCGGGGAGACCCAGTACTTC. It translates to CASSSPRGSGETQYF.

The chain joins TRBV7-2 to TRBJ1-1; maybe TRBD1 (6 bases). Germline-derived CDR1 and CDR2 are SGHTA and FQGNSA. V lost 2 bases and J 6 bases, leaving 13 bases between the germline ends. The CDR3 covers 14 residues. CDR3 amino acids: CASSLKLEGAEAFF. The CDR3 DNA follows: TGTGCCAGCAGCTTAAAGTTAGAGGGGGCTGAAGCTTTCTTT. The whole variable domain, remainder taken from reference TRBV7-2 and TRBJ1-1, is GAGVSQSPSNKVTEKGKDVELRCDPISGHTALYWYRQSLGQGLEFLIYFQGNSAPDKSGLPSDRFSAERTGGSVSTLTIQRTQQEDSAVYLCASSLKLEGAEAFFGQGTRLTVV.

The chain is built from TRBV10-1 and TRBJ2-3; 8 nucleotides line up with TRBD1. The germline CDR1 and CDR2 sequences are WNHNN and SYGVQD (reference sequence). The CDR3 runs 15 residues. Germline trimming cut 2 bases from V and 1 base from J; bases unmatched to any gene: 2. Here the CDR3 reads CASSEPGQGTDTQYF. As DNA, the CDR3 is TGCGCCAGCAGTGAGCCGGGACAGGGCACAGATACGCAGTATTTT.

The V gene is TRBV6-5, the J gene TRBJ1-1; TRBD1 might be the D (6 bases). Per the germline V gene, CDR1 is MNHEY and CDR2 is SVGAGI. V dropped 4 bases and J dropped 1 base, with 16 bases sitting between them. The CDR3 runs to 16 residues. CDR3 sequence (DNA): TGTGCCAGCAGTTTATTCCCGGGACATTCGAACACTGAAGCTTTCTTT. Protein: CASSLFPGHSNTEAFF.

The rearrangement links TRBV10-3 to TRBJ2-7, with a possible D match to TRBD1 (6 bases). Germline values: CDR1 ENHRY, CDR2 SYGVKD. The V and J ends lost 7 bases and 0 bases respectively, with 13 bases between them. CDR3 length equals 14 residues. CDR3 in amino acids: CAITTGSHSYEQYF. CDR3 in DNA: TGTGCCATCACCACAGGGTCCCACTCCTACGAGCAGTACTTC.